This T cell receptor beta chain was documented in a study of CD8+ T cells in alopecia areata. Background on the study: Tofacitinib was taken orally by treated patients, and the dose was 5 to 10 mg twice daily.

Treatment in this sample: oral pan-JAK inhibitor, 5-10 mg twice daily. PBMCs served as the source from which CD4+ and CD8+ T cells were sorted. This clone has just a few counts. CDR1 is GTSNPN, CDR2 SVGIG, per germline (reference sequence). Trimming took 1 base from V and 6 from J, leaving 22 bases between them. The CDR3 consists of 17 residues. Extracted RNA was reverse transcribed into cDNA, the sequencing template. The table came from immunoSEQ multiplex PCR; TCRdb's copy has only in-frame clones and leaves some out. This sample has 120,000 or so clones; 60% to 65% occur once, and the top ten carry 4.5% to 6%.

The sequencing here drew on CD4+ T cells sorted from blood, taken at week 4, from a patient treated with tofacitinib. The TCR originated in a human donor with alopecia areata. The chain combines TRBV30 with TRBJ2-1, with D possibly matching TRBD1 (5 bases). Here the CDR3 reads CAWSGRRRGSPPNEQFF. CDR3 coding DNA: TGTGCCTGGAGTGGTCGACGAAGGGGTAGCCCTCCCAATGAGCAGTTCTTC. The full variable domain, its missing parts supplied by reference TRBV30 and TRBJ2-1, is SQTIHQWPATLVQPVGSPLSLECTVEGTSNPNLYWYRQAAGRGLQLLFYSVGIGQISSEVPQNLSASRPQDRQFILSSKKLLLSDSGFYLCAWSGRRRGSPPNEQFFGPGTRLTVL.